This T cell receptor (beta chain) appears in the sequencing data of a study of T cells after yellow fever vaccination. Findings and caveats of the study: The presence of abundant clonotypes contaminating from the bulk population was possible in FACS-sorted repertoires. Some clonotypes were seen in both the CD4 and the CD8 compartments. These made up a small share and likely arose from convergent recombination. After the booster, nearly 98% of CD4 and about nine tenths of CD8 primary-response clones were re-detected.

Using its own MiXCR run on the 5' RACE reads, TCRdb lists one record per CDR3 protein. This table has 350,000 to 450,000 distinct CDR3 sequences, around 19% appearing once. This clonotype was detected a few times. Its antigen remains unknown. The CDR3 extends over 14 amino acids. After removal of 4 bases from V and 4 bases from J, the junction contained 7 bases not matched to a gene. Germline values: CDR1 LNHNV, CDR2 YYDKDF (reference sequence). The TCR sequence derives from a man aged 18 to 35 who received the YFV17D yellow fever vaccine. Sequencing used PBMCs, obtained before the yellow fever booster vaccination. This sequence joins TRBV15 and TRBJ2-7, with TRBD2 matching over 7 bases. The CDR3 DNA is TGTGCCACCAGCACCAAGTTGGGGGGGTACGAGCAGTACTTC. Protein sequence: CATSTKLGGYEQYF.